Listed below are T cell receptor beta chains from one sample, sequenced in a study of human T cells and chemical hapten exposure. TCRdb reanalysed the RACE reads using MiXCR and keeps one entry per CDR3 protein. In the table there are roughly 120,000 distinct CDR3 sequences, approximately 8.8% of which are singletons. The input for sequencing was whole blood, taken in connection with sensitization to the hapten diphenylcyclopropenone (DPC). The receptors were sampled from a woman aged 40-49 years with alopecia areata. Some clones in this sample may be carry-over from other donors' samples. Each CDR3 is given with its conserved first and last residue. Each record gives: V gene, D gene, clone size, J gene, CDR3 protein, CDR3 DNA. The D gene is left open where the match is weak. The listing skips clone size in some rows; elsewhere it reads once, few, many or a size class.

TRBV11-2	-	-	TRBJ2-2	CASSTHLGTSGELFF	TGTGCCAGCAGCACTCATCTAGGTACTTCCGGGGAGCTGTTTTTT
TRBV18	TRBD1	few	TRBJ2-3	CATTGTAADTQYF	TGTGCCACTACCGGGACAGCCGCAGATACGCAGTATTTT
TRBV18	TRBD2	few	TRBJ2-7	CASSLSSGGASEQYF	TGTGCCAGCTCACTATCTAGCGGGGGGGCTTCGGAGCAGTACTTC
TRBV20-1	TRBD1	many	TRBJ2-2	CSARDNIAGGDTGELFF	TGCAGTGCTAGAGATAATATTGCAGGGGGCGACACCGGGGAGCTGTTTTTT
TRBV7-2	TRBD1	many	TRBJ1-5	CASSLEGGSNQPQHF	TGTGCCAGCAGCTTAGAAGGGGGCAGCAATCAGCCCCAGCATTTT
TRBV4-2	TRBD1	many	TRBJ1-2	CASSHSPGQGSPGGYTF	TGTGCCAGCAGCCATTCTCCGGGACAGGGTTCCCCCGGTGGCTACACCTTC
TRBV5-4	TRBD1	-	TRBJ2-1	CASSFPGTGSNEQFF	TGTGCCAGCAGCTTTCCCGGGACAGGGTCTAATGAGCAGTTCTTC
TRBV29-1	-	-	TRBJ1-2	CSVAKAGYGYTF	TGCAGCGTTGCAAAGGCAGGATATGGCTACACCTTC
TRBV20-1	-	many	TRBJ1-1	CSAPQAQGNTEAFF	TGCAGTGCTCCTCAAGCCCAGGGGAACACTGAAGCTTTCTTT
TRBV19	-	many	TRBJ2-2	CATRLVNLNTGELFF	TGTGCCACCCGACTCGTCAACCTTAACACCGGGGAGCTGTTTTTT
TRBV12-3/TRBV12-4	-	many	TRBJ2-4	CASSSGQLAKNIQYF	TGTGCCAGCAGTTCTGGCCAGTTAGCCAAAAACATTCAGTACTTC
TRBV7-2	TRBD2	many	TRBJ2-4	CASSLGLAGRNIQYF	TGTGCCAGCAGCTTAGGCCTAGCGGGGAGAAACATTCAGTACTTC
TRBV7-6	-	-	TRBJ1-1	CASSPNPRTEAFF	TGTGCCAGCAGCCCAAACCCACGGACTGAAGCTTTCTTT
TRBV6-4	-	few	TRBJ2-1	CASSEEATTYNEQFF	TGTGCCAGCAGTGAGGAGGCGACAACCTACAATGAGCAGTTCTTC
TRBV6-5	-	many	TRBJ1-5	CASSRPGNQPQHF	TGTGCCAGCTCACGGCCGGGCAATCAGCCCCAGCATTTT
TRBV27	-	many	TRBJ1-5	CASSSGQRFNQPQHF	TGTGCCAGCAGTTCCGGACAGCGATTCAATCAGCCCCAGCATTTT
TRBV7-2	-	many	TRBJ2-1	CASSFNNNEQFF	TGTGCCAGCAGCTTTAACAACAATGAGCAGTTCTTC
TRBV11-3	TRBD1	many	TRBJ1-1	CASSSKTGGEGLNTEAFF	TGTGCCAGCAGCTCGAAGACAGGGGGCGAGGGTTTGAACACTGAAGCTTTCTTT
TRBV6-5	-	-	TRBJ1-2	CASSIGVGYTF	TGTGCCAGCAGTATAGGGGTTGGCTACACCTTC
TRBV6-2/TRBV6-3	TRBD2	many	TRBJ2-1	CASRGAGRYNEQFF	TGTGCCAGCAGAGGAGCGGGGAGGTACAATGAGCAGTTCTTC
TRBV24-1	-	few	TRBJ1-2	CATSVLSGSYGYTF	TGTGCCACCAGTGTCCTATCGGGTTCCTATGGCTACACCTTC
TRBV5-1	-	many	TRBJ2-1	CASSLGDLHNEQFF	TGCGCCAGCAGCTTGGGGGACCTACACAATGAGCAGTTCTTC
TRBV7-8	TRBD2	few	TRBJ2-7	CASSSGTSVSYEQYF	TGTGCCAGCAGCTCGGGGACTAGCGTCTCCTACGAGCAGTACTTC
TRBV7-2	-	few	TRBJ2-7	CASSLGASTYEQYF	TGTGCCAGCAGCTTAGGGGCTAGCACCTACGAGCAGTACTTC
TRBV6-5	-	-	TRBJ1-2	CASSRTPNYGYTF	TGTGCCAGCAGTCGGACACCAAACTATGGCTACACCTTC
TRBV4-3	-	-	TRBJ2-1	CASSQVGTGNNEQFF	TGCGCCAGCAGCCAAGTCGGAACAGGGAACAATGAGCAGTTCTTC
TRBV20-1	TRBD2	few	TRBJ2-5	CSARRGREETQYF	TGCAGTGCTAGACGGGGGAGGGAAGAGACCCAGTACTTC
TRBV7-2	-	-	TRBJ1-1	CASSGSGALTRF	TGTGCCAGCAGCGGGTCGGGGGCTCTAACGAGATTT
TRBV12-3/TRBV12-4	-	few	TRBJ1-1	CASSLAAPLKAFF	TGTGCCAGCAGTTTAGCAGCTCCCCTCAAAGCTTTCTTT
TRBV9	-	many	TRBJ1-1	CASSVVMNTEAFF	TGTGCCAGCAGCGTAGTAATGAACACTGAAGCTTTCTTT
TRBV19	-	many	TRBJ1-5	CASSIALGAQPQHF	TGTGCCAGTAGTATAGCCCTGGGGGCCCAGCCCCAGCATTTT
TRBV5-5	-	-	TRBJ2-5	CASSFAREETQYF	TGTGCCAGCAGCTTCGCCCGGGAAGAGACCCAGTACTTC
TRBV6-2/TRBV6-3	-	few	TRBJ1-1	CASSSAQNTEAFF	TGTGCCAGCAGTTCGGCTCAGAACACTGAAGCTTTCTTT
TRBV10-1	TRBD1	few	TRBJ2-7	CASSAGTGSTYEQYF	TGCGCCAGCAGCGCCGGGACAGGGTCTACCTACGAGCAGTACTTC
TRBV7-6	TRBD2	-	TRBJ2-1	CASSSEPGLAGDPGGYNEQFF	TGTGCCAGCAGCTCGGAACCGGGACTAGCGGGGGACCCGGGGGGATACAATGAGCAGTTCTTC
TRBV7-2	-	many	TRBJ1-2	CASSPVGRANYGYTF	TGTGCCAGCAGCCCGGTGGGGCGCGCTAACTATGGCTACACCTTC